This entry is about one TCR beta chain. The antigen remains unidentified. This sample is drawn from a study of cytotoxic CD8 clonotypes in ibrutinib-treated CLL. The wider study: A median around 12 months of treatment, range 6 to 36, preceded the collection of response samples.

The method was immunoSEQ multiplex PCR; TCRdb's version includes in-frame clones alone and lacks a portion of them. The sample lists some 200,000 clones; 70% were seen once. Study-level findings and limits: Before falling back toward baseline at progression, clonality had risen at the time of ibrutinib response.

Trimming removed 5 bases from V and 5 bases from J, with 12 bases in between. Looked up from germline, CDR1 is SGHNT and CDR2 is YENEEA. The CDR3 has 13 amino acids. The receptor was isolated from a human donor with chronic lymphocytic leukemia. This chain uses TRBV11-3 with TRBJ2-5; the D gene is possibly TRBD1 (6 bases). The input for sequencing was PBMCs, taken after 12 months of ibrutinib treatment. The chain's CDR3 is CASSGGQFETQYF. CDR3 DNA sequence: TGTGCCAGCAGCGGCGGACAGTTCGAGACCCAGTACTTC.